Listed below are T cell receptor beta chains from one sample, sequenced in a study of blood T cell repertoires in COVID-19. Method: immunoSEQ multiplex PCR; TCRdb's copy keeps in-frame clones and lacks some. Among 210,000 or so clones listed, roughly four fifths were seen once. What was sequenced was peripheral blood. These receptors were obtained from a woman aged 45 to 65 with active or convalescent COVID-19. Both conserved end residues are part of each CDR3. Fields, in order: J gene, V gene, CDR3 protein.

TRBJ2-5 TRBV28 CASRRGQETQYF
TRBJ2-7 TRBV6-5 CASRGFSDRSYEQYF
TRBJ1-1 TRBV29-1 CSAVDGRWTEAFF
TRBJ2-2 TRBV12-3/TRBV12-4 CASSFTNTGELFF
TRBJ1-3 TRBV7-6 CASSSGENTIYF
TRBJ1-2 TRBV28 CASRGGQLNYGYTF
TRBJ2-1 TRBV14 CASSQFRGLLNEQFF
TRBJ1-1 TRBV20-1 CSASGTANTEAFF
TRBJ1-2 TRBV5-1 CASSLGTGFNYGYTF
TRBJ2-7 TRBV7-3 CASSYSGDLEQYF
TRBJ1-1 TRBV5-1 CASRLVGGTEAFF
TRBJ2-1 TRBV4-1 CASSRGRGRPHPGLAGVNEQFF
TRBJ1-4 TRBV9 CASSDGTVNEKLFF
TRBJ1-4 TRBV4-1 CASSPGAFATNEKLFF
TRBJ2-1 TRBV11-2 CASSARQGAYNEQFF